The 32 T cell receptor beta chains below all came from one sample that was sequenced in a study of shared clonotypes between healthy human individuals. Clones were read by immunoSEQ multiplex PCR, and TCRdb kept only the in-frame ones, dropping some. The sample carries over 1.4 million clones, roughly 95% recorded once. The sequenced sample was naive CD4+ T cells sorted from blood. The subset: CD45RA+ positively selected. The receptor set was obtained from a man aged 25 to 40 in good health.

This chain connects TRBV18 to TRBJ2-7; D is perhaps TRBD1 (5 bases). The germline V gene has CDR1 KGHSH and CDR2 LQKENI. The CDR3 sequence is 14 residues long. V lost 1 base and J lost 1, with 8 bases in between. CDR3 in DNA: TGTGCCAGCTCACCACAGGGGCTTTCCTACGAGCAGTACTTC. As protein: CASSPQGLSYEQYF.

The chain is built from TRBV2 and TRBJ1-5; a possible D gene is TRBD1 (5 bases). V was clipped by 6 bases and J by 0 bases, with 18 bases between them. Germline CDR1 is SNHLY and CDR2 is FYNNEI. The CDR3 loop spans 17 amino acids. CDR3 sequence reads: CASRYDRSPYSNQPQHF. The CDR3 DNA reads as TGTGCCAGCAGGTACGACAGATCGCCGTATAGCAATCAGCCCCAGCATTTT.

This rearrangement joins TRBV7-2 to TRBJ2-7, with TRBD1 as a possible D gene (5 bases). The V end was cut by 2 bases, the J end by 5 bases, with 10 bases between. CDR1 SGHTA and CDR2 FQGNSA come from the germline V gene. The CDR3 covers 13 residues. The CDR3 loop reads CASSLKGANEQYF. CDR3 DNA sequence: TGTGCCAGCAGCTTAAAAGGGGCTAACGAGCAGTACTTC. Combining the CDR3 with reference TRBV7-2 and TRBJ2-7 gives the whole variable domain GAGVSQSPSNKVTEKGKDVELRCDPISGHTALYWYRQSLGQGLEFLIYFQGNSAPDKSGLPSDRFSAERTGGSVSTLTIQRTQQEDSAVYLCASSLKGANEQYFGPGTRLTVT.

The DNA for the CDR3 is TGTGCCAGCAGCCCCGACAGAGCAACTAATGAAAAACTGTTTTTT. This gives the protein CASSPDRATNEKLFF. The genes are TRBV14 and TRBJ1-4, with D possibly being TRBD1 (5 bases). With 4 bases removed from V and 0 bases from J, the gap between germline ends came to 9 bases. The germline V gene encodes CDR1 SGHDN and CDR2 FVKESK. The CDR3 spans 15 residues.

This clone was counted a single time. The CDR3 protein is CASRPTRGNTGELFF. CDR3 nucleotides: TGTGCCAGCAGACCGACCCGCGGGAACACCGGGGAGCTGTTTTTT. This sequence joins TRBV11-2 and TRBJ2-2, with D uncertain. V lost 6 bases and J 1 base, leaving 12 bases between the germline ends. The CDR3 runs 15 residues. In germline, CDR1 is SGHAT, CDR2 FQNNGV.

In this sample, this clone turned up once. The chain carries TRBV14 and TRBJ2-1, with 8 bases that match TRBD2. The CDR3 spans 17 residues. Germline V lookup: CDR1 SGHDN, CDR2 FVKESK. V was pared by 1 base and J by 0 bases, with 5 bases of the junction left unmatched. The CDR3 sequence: CASSQAHREGSYNEQFF. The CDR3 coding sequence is TGTGCCAGCAGCCAAGCCCACCGGGAGGGCTCCTACAATGAGCAGTTCTTC.

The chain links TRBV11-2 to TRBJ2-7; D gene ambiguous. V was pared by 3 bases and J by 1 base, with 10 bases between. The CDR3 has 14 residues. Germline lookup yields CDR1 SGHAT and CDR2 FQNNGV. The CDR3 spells CASSLSYGSYEQYF. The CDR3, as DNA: TGTGCCAGCAGCTTGTCCTACGGTTCCTACGAGCAGTACTTC.

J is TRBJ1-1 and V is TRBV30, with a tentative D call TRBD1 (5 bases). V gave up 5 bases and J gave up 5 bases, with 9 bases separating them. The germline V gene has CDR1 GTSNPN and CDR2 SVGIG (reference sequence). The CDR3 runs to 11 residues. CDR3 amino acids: CAWGRGTEAFF. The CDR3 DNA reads TGTGCCTGGGGTAGGGGTACTGAAGCTTTCTTT.

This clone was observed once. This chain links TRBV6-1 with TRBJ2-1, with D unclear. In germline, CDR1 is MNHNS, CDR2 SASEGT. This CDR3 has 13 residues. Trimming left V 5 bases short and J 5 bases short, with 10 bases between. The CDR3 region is CASSHSGNNEQFF. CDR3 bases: TGTGCCAGCAGTCACTCGGGTAACAATGAGCAGTTCTTC.

The CDR3 region is CASSSLDSWRGPQFF. The CDR3 DNA reads TGTGCCAGCAGCTCCCTAGACTCTTGGAGAGGCCCCCAGTTCTTC. The V and J genes are TRBV11-2 and TRBJ2-1, with D unresolved. Germline lookup yields CDR1 SGHAT and CDR2 FQNNGV. V lost 4 bases, J lost 13 bases, and 23 bases lay in between. The CDR3 totals 15 residues.

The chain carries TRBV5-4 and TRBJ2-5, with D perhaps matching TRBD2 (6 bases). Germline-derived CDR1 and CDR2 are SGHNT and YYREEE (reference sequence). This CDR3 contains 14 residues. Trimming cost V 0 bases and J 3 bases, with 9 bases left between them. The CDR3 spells CASSLGDSKETQYF. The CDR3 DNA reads TGTGCCAGCAGCTTGGGGGACTCAAAAGAGACCCAGTACTTC.

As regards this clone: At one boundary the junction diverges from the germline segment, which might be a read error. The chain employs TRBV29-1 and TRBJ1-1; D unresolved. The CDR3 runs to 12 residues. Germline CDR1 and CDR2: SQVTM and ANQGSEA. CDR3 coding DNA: TGCAGCGTTGTCCGGGAGAACGCTGAAGCTTTCTTT. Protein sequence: CSVVRENAEAFF.

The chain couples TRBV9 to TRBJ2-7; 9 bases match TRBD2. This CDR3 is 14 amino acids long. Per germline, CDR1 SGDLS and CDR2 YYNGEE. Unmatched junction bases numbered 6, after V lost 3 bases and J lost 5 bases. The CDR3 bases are TGTGCCAGCAGCGGTCTAGCGGGACCCGACGAGCAGTACTTC. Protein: CASSGLAGPDEQYF.

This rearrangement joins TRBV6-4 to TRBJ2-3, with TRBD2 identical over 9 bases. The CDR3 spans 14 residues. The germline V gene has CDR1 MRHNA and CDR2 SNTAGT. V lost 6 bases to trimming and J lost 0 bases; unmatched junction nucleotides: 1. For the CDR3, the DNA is TGTGCCAGCAGCACTAGCGGGAGCACAGATACGCAGTATTTT. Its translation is CASSTSGSTDTQYF.

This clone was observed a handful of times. The CDR3 protein is CASSLRVGANTEAFF. CDR3 coding DNA: TGTGCCAGCAGCCTTAGGGTGGGGGCGAACACTGAAGCTTTCTTT. The chain is built from TRBV6-5 and TRBJ1-1; perhaps TRBD1 as D (6 bases). Germline V gene lookup returns CDR1 MNHEY and CDR2 SVGAGI. The CDR3 is 15 amino acids. The V and J ends lost 6 bases and 1 base respectively, with 15 bases between them.

CDR3 nucleotides: TGTGCCAGCTCACCGCAAGAGAGGGGACGTGGCACCGGGGAGCTGTTTTTT. It yields the protein CASSPQERGRGTGELFF. This chain uses TRBV18 with TRBJ2-2, with D perhaps assigned TRBD1 or TRBD2 (5 bases each). The length of the CDR3 is 17 residues. V shed 3 bases and J shed 4 bases, with 18 bases lying between them. Germline V gene lookup returns CDR1 KGHSH and CDR2 LQKENI.

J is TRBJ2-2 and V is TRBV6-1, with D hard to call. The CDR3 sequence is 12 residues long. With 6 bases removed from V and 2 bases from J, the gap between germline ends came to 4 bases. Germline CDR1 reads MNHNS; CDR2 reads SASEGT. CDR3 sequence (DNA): TGTGCCAGCAGCCTCAACACCGGGGAGCTGTTTTTT. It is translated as CASSLNTGELFF.

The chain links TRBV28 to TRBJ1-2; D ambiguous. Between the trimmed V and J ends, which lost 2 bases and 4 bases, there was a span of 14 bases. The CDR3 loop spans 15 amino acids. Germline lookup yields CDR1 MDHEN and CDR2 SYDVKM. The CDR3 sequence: CASSLMGRAVYGYTF. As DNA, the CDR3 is TGTGCCAGCAGTTTAATGGGCAGAGCCGTCTATGGCTACACCTTC.

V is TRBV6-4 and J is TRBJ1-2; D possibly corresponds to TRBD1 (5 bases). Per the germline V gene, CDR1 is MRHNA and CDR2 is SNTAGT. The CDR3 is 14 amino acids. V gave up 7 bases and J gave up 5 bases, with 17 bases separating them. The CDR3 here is CASTPGRGEYGYTF. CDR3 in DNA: TGTGCCAGCACCCCTGGTAGGGGTGAATATGGCTACACCTTC.

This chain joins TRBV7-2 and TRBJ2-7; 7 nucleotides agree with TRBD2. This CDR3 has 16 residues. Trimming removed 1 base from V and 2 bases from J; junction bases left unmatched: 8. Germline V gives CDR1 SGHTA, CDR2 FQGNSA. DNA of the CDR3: TGTGCCAGCAGCTTAGATCGCGGGAGAAAGGCCTACGAGCAGTACTTC. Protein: CASSLDRGRKAYEQYF. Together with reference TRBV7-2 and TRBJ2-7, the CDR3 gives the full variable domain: GAGVSQSPSNKVTEKGKDVELRCDPISGHTALYWYRQSLGQGLEFLIYFQGNSAPDKSGLPSDRFSAERTGGSVSTLTIQRTQQEDSAVYLCASSLDRGRKAYEQYFGPGTRLTVT.

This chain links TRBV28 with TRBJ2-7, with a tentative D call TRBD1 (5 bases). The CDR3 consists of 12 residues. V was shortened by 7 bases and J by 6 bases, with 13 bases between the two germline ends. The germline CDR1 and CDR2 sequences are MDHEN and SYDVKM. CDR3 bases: TGTGCCAGCAAACTTCAGGGCCTCGAGCAGTACTTC. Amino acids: CASKLQGLEQYF.

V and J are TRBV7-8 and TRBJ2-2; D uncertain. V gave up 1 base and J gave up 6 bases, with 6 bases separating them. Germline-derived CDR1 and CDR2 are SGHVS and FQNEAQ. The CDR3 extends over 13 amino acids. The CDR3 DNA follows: TGTGCCAGCAGCTTAGACGGGTCCGGGGAGCTGTTTTTT. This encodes CASSLDGSGELFF.

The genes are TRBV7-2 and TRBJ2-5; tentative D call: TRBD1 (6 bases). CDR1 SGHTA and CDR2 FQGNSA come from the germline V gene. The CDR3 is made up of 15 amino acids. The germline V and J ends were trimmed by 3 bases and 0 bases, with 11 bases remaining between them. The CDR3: CASSFGQLYQETQYF. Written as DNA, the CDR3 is TGTGCCAGCAGCTTCGGACAGTTGTACCAAGAGACCCAGTACTTC.

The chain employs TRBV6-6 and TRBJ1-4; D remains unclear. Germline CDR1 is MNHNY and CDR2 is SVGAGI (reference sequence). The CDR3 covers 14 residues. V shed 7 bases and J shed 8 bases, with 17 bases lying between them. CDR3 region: CASTGIWGREKLFF. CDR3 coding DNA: TGTGCCAGCACCGGTATTTGGGGTAGGGAAAAACTGTTTTTT.

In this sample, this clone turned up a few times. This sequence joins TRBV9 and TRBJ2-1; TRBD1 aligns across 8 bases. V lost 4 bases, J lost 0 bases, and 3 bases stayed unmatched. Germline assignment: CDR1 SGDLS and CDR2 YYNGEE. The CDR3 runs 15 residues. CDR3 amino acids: CASSLDRGSYNEQFF. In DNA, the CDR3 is TGTGCCAGCAGCCTCGACAGGGGCTCCTACAATGAGCAGTTCTTC. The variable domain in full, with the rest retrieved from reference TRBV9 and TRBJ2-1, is DSGVTQTPKHLITATGQRVTLRCSPRSGDLSVYWYQQSLDQGLQFLIQYYNGEERAKGNILERFSAQQFPDLHSELNLSSLELGDSALYFCASSLDRGSYNEQFFGPGTRLTVL.

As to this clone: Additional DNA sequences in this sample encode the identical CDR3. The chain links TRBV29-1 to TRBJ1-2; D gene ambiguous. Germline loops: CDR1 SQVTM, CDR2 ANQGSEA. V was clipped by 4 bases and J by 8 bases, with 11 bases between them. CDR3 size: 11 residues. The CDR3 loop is CSVGRDSGYTF. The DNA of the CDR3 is TGCAGCGTTGGGAGGGATTCGGGCTACACCTTC. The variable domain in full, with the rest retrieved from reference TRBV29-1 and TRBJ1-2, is SAVISQKPSRDICQRGTSLTIQCQVDSQVTMMFWYRQQPGQSLTLIATANQGSEATYESGFVIDKFPISRPNLTFSTLTVSNMSPEDSSIYLCSVGRDSGYTFGSGTRLTVV.

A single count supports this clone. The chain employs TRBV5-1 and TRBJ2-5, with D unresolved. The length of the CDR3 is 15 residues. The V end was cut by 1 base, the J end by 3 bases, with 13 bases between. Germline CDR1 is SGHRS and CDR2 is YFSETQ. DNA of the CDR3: TGCGCCAGCAGCTTGAACCCGGACCCGGAAGAGACCCAGTACTTC. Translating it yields CASSLNPDPEETQYF.

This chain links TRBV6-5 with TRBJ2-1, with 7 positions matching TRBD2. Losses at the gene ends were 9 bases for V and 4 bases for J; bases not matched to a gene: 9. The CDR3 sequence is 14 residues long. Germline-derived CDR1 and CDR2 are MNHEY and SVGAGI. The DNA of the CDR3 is TGTGCCAGTTACGGGGGGAGGGGTTACAATGAGCAGTTCTTC. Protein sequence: CASYGGRGYNEQFF.

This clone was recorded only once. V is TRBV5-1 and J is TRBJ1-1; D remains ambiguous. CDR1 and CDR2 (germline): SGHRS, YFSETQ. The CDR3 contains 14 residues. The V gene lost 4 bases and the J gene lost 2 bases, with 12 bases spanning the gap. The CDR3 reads CASSLRAQNTEAFF. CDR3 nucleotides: TGCGCCAGCAGCCTCCGGGCTCAAAACACTGAAGCTTTCTTT.

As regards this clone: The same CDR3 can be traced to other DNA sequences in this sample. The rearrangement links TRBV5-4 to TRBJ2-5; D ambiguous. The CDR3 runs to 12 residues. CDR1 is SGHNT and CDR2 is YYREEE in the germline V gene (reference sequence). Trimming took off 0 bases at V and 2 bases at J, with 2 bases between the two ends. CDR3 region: CASSLAQETQYF. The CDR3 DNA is TGTGCCAGCAGCTTGGCGCAAGAGACCCAGTACTTC.

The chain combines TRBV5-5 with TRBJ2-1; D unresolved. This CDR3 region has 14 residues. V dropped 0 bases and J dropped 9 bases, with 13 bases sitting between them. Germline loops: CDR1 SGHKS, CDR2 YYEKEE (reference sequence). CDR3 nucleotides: TGTGCCAGCAGCTTGGGGCAGCCCGACGCTGAGCAGTTCTTC. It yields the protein CASSLGQPDAEQFF. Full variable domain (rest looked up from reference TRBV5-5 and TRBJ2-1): DAGVTQSPTHLIKTRGQQVTLRCSPISGHKSVSWYQQVLGQGPQFIFQYYEKEERGRGNFPDRFSARQFPNYSSELNVNALLLGDSALYLCASSLGQPDAEQFFGPGTRLTVL.

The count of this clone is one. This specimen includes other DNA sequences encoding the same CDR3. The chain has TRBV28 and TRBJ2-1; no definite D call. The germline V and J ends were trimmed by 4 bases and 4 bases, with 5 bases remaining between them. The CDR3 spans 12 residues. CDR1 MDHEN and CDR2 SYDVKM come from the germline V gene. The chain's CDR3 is CASSWSYNEQFF. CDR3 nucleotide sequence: TGTGCCAGCAGTTGGAGTTACAATGAGCAGTTCTTC.